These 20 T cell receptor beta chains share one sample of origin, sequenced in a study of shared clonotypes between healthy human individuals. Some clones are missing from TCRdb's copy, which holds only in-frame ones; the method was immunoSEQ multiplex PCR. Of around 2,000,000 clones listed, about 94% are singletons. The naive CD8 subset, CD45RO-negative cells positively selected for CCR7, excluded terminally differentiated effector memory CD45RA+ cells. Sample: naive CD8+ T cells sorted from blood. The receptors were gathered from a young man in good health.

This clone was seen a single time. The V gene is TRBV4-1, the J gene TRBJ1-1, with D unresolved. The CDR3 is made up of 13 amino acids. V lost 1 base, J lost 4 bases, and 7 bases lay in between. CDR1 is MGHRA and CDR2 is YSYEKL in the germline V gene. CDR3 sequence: CASSQVAVTEAFF. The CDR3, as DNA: TGCGCCAGCAGCCAAGTCGCGGTCACTGAAGCTTTCTTT.

This CDR3 is CASSLEGGSNEQFF. CDR3 nucleotide sequence: TGTGCCAGCAGCTTGGAGGGGGGCTCCAATGAGCAGTTCTTC. The chain couples TRBV5-6 to TRBJ2-1; D assignment may be TRBD1 or TRBD2 (6 bases each). CDR3 length: 14 residues. The germline V and J ends were trimmed by 0 bases and 6 bases, with 10 bases remaining between them. The germline CDR1 and CDR2 sequences are SGHDT and YYEEEE.

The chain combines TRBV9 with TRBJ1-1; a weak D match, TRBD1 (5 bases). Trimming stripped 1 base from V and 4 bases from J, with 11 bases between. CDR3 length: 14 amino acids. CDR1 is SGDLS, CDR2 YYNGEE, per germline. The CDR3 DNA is TGTGCCAGCAGCGTACAGGGATTGGGCACTGAAGCTTTCTTT. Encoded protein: CASSVQGLGTEAFF.

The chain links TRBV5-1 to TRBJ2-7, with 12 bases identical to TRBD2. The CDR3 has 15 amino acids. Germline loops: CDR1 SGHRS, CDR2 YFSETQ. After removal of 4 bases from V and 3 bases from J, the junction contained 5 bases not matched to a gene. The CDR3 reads CASSVGLAGSYEQYF. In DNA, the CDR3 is TGCGCCAGCAGCGTCGGACTAGCGGGAAGCTACGAGCAGTACTTC.

CDR3 region: CSVEVAGASNSYEQYF. DNA of the CDR3: TGCAGCGTTGAAGTAGCGGGGGCGTCAAACTCCTACGAGCAGTACTTC. This chain joins TRBV29-1 and TRBJ2-7, with 9 bases identical to TRBD2. The germline V gene has CDR1 SQVTM and CDR2 ANQGSEA. V lost 1 base and J lost 0; bases outside the gene matches: 7. CDR3 length equals 16 residues.

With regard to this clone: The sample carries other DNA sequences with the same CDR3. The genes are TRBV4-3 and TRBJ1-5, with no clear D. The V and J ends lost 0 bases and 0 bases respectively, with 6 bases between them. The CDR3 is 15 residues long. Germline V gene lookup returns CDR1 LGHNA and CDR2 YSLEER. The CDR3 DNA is TGCGCCAGCAGCCAAGACGGCGATAGCAATCAGCCCCAGCATTTT. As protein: CASSQDGDSNQPQHF.

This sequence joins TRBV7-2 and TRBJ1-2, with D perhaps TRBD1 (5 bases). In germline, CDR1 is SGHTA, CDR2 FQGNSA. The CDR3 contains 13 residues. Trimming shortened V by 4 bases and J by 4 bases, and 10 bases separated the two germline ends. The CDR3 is CASSSGLFYGYTF. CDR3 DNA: TGTGCCAGCAGCTCGGGACTGTTCTATGGCTACACCTTC.

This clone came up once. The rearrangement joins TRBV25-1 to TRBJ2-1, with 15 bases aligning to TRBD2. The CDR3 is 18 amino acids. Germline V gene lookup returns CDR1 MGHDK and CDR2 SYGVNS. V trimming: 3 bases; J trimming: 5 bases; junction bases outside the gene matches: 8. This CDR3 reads CASSEGLAGGPGNNEQFF. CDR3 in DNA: TGTGCCAGCAGTGAGGGACTAGCGGGAGGTCCTGGGAACAATGAGCAGTTCTTC.

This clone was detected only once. The DNA of the CDR3 is TGTGCCAGCAGTTTATGGGGACAGGGTGAGCAGTTCTTC. It codes for CASSLWGQGEQFF. The chain recombines TRBV27 with TRBJ2-1; TRBD1 matches at 9 bases. The CDR3 has 13 residues. The V gene end was trimmed by 1 base and the J gene end by 9 bases; junction bases not matched to a gene: 1. Germline-derived CDR1 and CDR2 are MNHEY and SMNVEV (reference sequence).

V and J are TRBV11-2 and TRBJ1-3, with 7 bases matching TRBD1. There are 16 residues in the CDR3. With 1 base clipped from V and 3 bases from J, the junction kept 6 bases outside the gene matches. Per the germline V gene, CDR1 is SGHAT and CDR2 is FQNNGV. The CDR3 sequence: CASSLVPGTDGNTIYF. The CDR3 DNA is TGTGCCAGCAGCTTAGTCCCCGGGACAGATGGAAACACCATATATTTT.

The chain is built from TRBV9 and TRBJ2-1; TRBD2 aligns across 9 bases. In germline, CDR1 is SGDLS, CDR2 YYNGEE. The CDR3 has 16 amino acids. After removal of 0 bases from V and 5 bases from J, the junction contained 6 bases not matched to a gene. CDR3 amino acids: CASSVALVAGDNEQFF. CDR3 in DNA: TGTGCCAGCAGCGTAGCTCTTGTAGCGGGGGACAATGAGCAGTTCTTC. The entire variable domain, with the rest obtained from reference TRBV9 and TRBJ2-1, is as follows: DSGVTQTPKHLITATGQRVTLRCSPRSGDLSVYWYQQSLDQGLQFLIQYYNGEERAKGNILERFSAQQFPDLHSELNLSSLELGDSALYFCASSVALVAGDNEQFFGPGTRLTVL.

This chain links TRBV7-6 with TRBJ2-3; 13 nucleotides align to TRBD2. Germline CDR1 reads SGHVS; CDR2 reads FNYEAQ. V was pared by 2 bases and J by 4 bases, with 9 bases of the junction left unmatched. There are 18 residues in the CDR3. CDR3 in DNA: TGTGCCAGCAGCTTACAACTAGCGGGGGGGCCTGGTCCAGATACGCAGTATTTT. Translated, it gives CASSLQLAGGPGPDTQYF.

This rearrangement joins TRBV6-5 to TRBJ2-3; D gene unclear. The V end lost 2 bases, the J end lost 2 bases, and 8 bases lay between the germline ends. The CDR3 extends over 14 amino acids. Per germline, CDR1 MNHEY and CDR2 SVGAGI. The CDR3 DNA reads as TGTGCCAGCAGTTACCTAGGTAACACAGATACGCAGTATTTT. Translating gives CASSYLGNTDTQYF.

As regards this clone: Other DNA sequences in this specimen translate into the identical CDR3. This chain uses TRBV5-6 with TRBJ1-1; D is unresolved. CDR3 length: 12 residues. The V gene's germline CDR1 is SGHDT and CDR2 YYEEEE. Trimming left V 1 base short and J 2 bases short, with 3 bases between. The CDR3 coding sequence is TGTGCCAGCAGCTTGAGCAACACTGAAGCTTTCTTT. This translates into CASSLSNTEAFF. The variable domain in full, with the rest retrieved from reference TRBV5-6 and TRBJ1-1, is DAGVTQSPTHLIKTRGQQVTLRCSPKSGHDTVSWYQQALGQGPQFIFQYYEEEERQRGNFPDRFSGHQFPNYSSELNVNALLLGDSALYLCASSLSNTEAFFGQGTRLTVV.

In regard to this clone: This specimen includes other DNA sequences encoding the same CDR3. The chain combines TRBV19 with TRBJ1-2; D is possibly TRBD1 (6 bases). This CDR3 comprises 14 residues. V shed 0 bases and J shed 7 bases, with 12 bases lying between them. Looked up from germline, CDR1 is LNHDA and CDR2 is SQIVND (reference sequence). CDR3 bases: TGTGCCAGTAGTATAGATCTTGAAGGGGGTGGCTACACCTTC. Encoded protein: CASSIDLEGGGYTF. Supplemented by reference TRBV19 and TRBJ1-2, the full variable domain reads DGGITQSPKYLFRKEGQNVTLSCEQNLNHDAMYWYRQDPGQGLRLIYYSQIVNDFQKGDIAEGYSVSREKKESFPLTVTSAQKNPTAFYLCASSIDLEGGGYTFGSGTRLTVV.

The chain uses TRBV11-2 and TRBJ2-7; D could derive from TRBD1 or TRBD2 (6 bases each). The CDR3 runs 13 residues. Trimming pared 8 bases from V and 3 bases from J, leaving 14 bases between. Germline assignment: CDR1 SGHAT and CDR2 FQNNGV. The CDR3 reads CASFGGQHYEQYF. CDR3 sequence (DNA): TGTGCCAGCTTCGGGGGACAACACTACGAGCAGTACTTC.

CDR3 amino acids: CAIEDRENTGELFF. The CDR3 nucleotides are TGTGCCATAGAGGACAGGGAGAACACCGGGGAGCTGTTTTTT. The V gene is TRBV10-3, the J gene TRBJ2-2, with TRBD1 identical over 8 bases. Germline V lookup: CDR1 ENHRY, CDR2 SYGVKD. This CDR3 spans 14 amino acids. Trimming cost V 9 bases and J 1 base; bases outside gene matches: 4.

Here the CDR3 reads CASASNFGRDGGPQHF. The CDR3, as DNA: TGTGCCAGCGCAAGCAATTTCGGACGTGATGGGGGGCCCCAGCATTTT. This chain links TRBV27 with TRBJ1-5; weak D call: TRBD1 (5 bases). V lost 8 bases to trimming and J lost 9 bases, with 26 bases between them. This CDR3 comprises 16 residues. Germline V gene lookup returns CDR1 MNHEY and CDR2 SMNVEV (reference sequence).

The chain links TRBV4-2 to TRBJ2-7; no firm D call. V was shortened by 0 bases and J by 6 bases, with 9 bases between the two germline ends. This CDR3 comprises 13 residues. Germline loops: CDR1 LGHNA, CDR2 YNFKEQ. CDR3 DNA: TGTGCCAGCAGCCAAGATGGGCAGTTCGAGCAGTACTTC. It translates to CASSQDGQFEQYF.

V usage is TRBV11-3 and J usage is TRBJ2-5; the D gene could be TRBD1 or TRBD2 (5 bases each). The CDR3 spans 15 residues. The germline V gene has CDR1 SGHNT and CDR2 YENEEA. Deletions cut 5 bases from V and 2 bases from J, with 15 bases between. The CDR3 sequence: CASSPTRGSQETQYF. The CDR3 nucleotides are TGTGCCAGCAGCCCAACTAGGGGATCTCAAGAGACCCAGTACTTC.